Following are 18 T cell receptor beta chains from one sample sequenced in a study of T cells after yellow fever vaccination. TCRdb processed the 5' RACE reads anew with MiXCR; each CDR3 protein has one entry. Of under 400,000 distinct CDR3 sequences listed, 11% are singletons. Here the sequenced sample was PBMCs, taken on the day of the first yellow fever vaccination. The receptors come from a man aged 18 to 35 who received the YFV17D yellow fever vaccine.

This clonotype was picked up many times. CDR3 DNA sequence: TGCGCCAGCAGCTTGGGTCTAGCGGGGGGATATGAGCAGTTCTTC. Translating gives CASSLGLAGGYEQFF. The V gene is TRBV5-1, the J gene TRBJ2-1, with 11 bases that match TRBD2. Germline loops: CDR1 SGHRS, CDR2 YFSETQ. Germline trimming cut 0 bases from V and 8 bases from J; bases unmatched to any gene: 4. The CDR3 sequence is 15 residues long.

The chain carries TRBV5-1 and TRBJ2-7; 8 bases line up with TRBD2. J was trimmed by 2 bases and V by 4 bases; bases with no gene match: 5. From germline, CDR1 is SGHRS and CDR2 YFSETQ. The CDR3 extends over 14 amino acids. CDR3 in DNA: TGCGCCAGCAGCCCGACGGGGGGGGCCTACGAGCAGTACGTC. Protein: CASSPTGGAYEQYV.

Concerning this clonotype itself: Mismatch with germline at one junction end may stem from a read error. The chain links TRBV6-1 to TRBJ2-1, with D possibly TRBD1 on 6 matching bases. Per germline, CDR1 MNHNS and CDR2 SASEGT. The CDR3 has 17 amino acids. CDR3 in amino acids: CASSEGVGSARDNELFF. In DNA, the CDR3 is TGTGCCAGCAGTGAAGGTGTGGGGTCCGCGAGGGACAATGAGCTGTTCTTC.

This clonotype was observed a few times. The chain is built from TRBV10-3 and TRBJ1-4; D gene ambiguous. CDR3 length: 18 residues. CDR1 ENHRY and CDR2 SYGVKD come from the germline V gene. V lost 1 base and J 4 bases, leaving 19 bases between the germline ends. CDR3 amino acids: CAISEFPSGLAGNEKLFF. In DNA form, the CDR3 reads TGTGCCATCAGTGAGTTCCCTAGCGGACTCGCGGGTAATGAAAAACTGTTTTTT.

There are a few counts of this clonotype. The V call is TRBV6-1, the J call TRBJ2-3, with D possibly being TRBD1 (6 bases). Germline values: CDR1 MNHNS, CDR2 SASEGT. The V end was cut by 4 bases, the J end by 5 bases, with 16 bases between. CDR3 length: 15 residues. The CDR3 sequence: CASSAEGVAGDTQYF. The CDR3 coding sequence is TGTGCCAGCAGTGCCGAGGGGGTTGCTGGAGATACGCAGTATTTT.

The chain links TRBV7-9 to TRBJ2-5; D is uncertain. The CDR3 is 14 amino acids. CDR1 is SEHNR, CDR2 FQNEAQ, per germline (reference sequence). The V and J ends lost 2 bases and 5 bases respectively, with 12 bases between them. CDR3 in amino acids: CASSLSRLRETQYF. CDR3 sequence (DNA): TGTGCCAGCAGCTTATCTCGGTTGCGGGAGACCCAGTACTTC.

The chain links TRBV6-5 to TRBJ1-2, with D unclear. V lost 7 bases to trimming and J lost 4 bases, with 19 bases between them. CDR1 is MNHEY, CDR2 SVGAGI, per germline. The length of the CDR3 is 15 residues. The CDR3 sequence is CASTVTGRLFYGYTF. CDR3 bases: TGTGCCAGCACTGTTACCGGCCGGCTCTTCTATGGCTACACCTTC.

The chain is built from TRBV5-1 and TRBJ2-7; D might be TRBD1 (6 bases). The V end was cut by 9 bases, the J end by 1 base, with 8 bases between. CDR3 size: 11 residues. Germline CDR1 SGHRS, CDR2 YFSETQ. DNA for the CDR3: TGCGCCACGAGGGGGTCCTACGAGCAGTACGTC. Protein sequence: CATRGSYEQYV.

This clonotype was seen more than once but under ten times. V is TRBV5-8 and J is TRBJ2-2, with TRBD1 matching over 8 bases. CDR3 length equals 14 residues. Looked up from germline, CDR1 is SGHTS and CDR2 is YDEGEE. V trimming: 4 bases; J trimming: 6 bases; junction bases outside the gene matches: 5. The CDR3: CASSQGQGSGELFF. The DNA for the CDR3 is TGTGCCAGCAGCCAAGGACAGGGCTCCGGGGAGCTGTTTTTT.

This clonotype was found many times. The chain carries TRBV7-2 and TRBJ2-7; no reliable D call. The CDR3 spans 12 residues. The germline V gene encodes CDR1 SGHTA and CDR2 FQGNSA. The V gene lost 4 bases and the J gene lost 2 bases, with 6 bases spanning the gap. CDR3 in DNA: TGTGCCAGCAGCTCCTTTCCCTACGAGCAGTACTTC. Translating it yields CASSSFPYEQYF.

The V call is TRBV20-1, the J call TRBJ2-2, with D perhaps matching TRBD1 (5 bases). CDR3 length: 17 residues. Trimming shortened V by 0 bases and J by 1 base, and 15 bases separated the two germline ends. Germline lookup yields CDR1 DFQATT and CDR2 SNEGSKA (reference sequence). For the CDR3, the DNA is TGCAGTGCTAGAGATCAGGTGAAAGGGGTGAACACCGGGGAGCTGTTTTTT. Its translation: CSARDQVKGVNTGELFF.

V gene TRBV5-4 combines with J gene TRBJ1-1, with D unclear. Per the germline V gene, CDR1 is SGHNT and CDR2 is YYREEE (reference sequence). The CDR3 covers 14 residues. V lost 4 bases to trimming and J lost 1 base, with 11 bases between them. CDR3 in amino acids: CASSPPTPNTEAFF. CDR3 DNA sequence: TGTGCCAGCAGCCCCCCCACCCCGAACACTGAAGCTTTCTTT.

This clonotype was seen a handful of times. Here the CDR3 DNA reads TGTGCCAGCAGGAAAGATCCTTCTGGGGGAGAGACCCAGTACTTC. It yields the protein CASRKDPSGGETQYF. This chain uses TRBV7-2 with TRBJ2-5; either TRBD1 or TRBD2 may fit D (5 bases each). V dropped 6 bases and J dropped 4 bases, with 18 bases sitting between them. The germline CDR1 and CDR2 sequences are SGHTA and FQGNSA. This CDR3 is 15 amino acids long.

This clonotype was found a few times. V gene TRBV20-1 combines with J gene TRBJ1-1; D not certain. V lost 5 bases and J lost 2, with 9 bases in between. The CDR3 length is 12 residues. CDR1 and CDR2 (germline): DFQATT, SNEGSKA (reference sequence). In DNA form, the CDR3 reads TGCAGTGCTTGGAGGTTTAACACTGAAGCTTTCTTT. It translates to CSAWRFNTEAFF.

J is TRBJ1-2 and V is TRBV11-2; no definite D call. Looked up from germline, CDR1 is SGHAT and CDR2 is FQNNGV. This CDR3 has 13 residues. The V end lost 4 bases, the J end lost 5 bases, and 11 bases lay between the germline ends. The CDR3 nucleotides are TGTGCCAGCAGCTCTAGCCCAGGTTATGGCTACACCTTC. Encoded protein: CASSSSPGYGYTF.

This clonotype has a handful of counts. DNA of the CDR3: TGTGCCAGCAGCTTATCGGTTGGAGACTATCTCCAACCTACCGGGGAGCTGTTTTTT. Translating gives CASSLSVGDYLQPTGELFF. The V and J genes are TRBV11-1 and TRBJ2-2; tentatively, D is TRBD2 (5 bases). V lost 2 bases and J 5 bases, leaving 24 bases between the germline ends. CDR1 and CDR2 from the germline V gene are SGHAT and FQDESV (reference sequence). The CDR3 has 19 residues. The full variable domain, completed using reference TRBV11-1 and TRBJ2-2, is EAEVAQSPRYKITEKSQAVAFWCDPISGHATLYWYRQILGQGPELLVQFQDESVVDDSQLPKDRFSAERLKGVDSTLKIQPAELGDSAMYLCASSLSVGDYLQPTGELFFGEGSRLTVL.

The CDR3 DNA reads TGTGCCAGCAGCCAAGTGGTCGGGGTTGGAGATACGCAGTATTTT. This sequence encodes CASSQVVGVGDTQYF. The J gene is TRBJ2-3, the V gene TRBV3-1; possibly TRBD2 for D (5 bases). Germline V CDR1 and CDR2: LGHDT, YNNKEL (reference sequence). This CDR3 is built from 15 residues. V lost 1 base and J lost 5, with 13 bases in between.

This clonotype was observed at least ten times. The gene calls are TRBV27 and TRBJ1-5; D remains ambiguous. V lost 2 bases and J 7 bases, leaving 6 bases between the germline ends. This CDR3 spans 12 amino acids. Germline CDR1 MNHEY, CDR2 SMNVEV (reference sequence). The CDR3 is CASSLLGQPQHF. The CDR3 nucleotides read TGTGCCAGCAGTTTACTGGGCCAGCCCCAGCATTTT.